The text below deals with one T cell receptor beta chain. The method was immunoSEQ multiplex PCR; TCRdb's version includes in-frame clones alone and lacks a portion of them. The data show about 660,000 clones, approximately 89% seen once. CDR1 and CDR2 (germline): MNHEY, SMNVEV (reference sequence). The length of the CDR3 is 18 residues. J was trimmed by 0 bases and V by 3 bases; bases with no gene match: 9. This record comes from a study of shared T cell receptors in the human thymus. This same sample was also taken into another study, of human thymus T cells. Per that study: It was healthy Finnish infants having corrective surgery for congenital heart defects who were the donors. The study used thymus tissue resected during corrective heart surgery. Repertoires sampled from thymus and blood appeared biased in V and J gene usage. Thymic repertoires overlap heavily among unrelated individuals, related research has reported.

This sequence originates from a boy in the first two years of life with a congenital heart defect. Sequencing was carried out using thymocytes. The V gene is TRBV27, the J gene TRBJ2-1; 9 bases match TRBD2. CDR3 coding DNA: TGTGCCAGCAGTTTCAAGGGGAGACTAGCGGTCTCCTACAATGAGCAGTTCTTC. This translates into CASSFKGRLAVSYNEQFF.